What follows are 32 T cell receptor beta chains derived from one specimen sequenced in a study of blood T cells in healthy people across ages. The authors ran a second PCR of 7 to 11 cycles using a sample-barcoded 5' primer and a J-beta primer mix. TCRdb re-derived calls from the 5' RACE reads in MiXCR, one entry per CDR3 protein. The data show around 1,900,000 distinct CDR3 sequences, 35% to 50% seen once. Input material: blood. Source of these receptors: a human donor in good health.

A few counts support this clonotype. The V call is TRBV5-1, the J call TRBJ1-5; 10 bases are shared with TRBD1. The CDR3 has 15 amino acids. Germline V CDR1 and CDR2: SGHRS, YFSETQ. With V trimmed by 4 bases and J by 10 bases, 11 bases remained unmatched. CDR3 in amino acids: CASSEDRGVGHPQHF. The CDR3 DNA reads as TGCGCCAGCAGCGAGGACAGGGGGGTAGGGCACCCCCAGCATTTT.

A remark on this clonotype: A much larger clone lies a single base off, so this may be a read error. The chain recombines TRBV7-2 with TRBJ2-5; weak D call: TRBD2 (6 bases). The tail of the sequence fits TRBJ2-7 better, so the J call may be wrong. Per the germline V gene, CDR1 is SGHTA and CDR2 is FQGNSA. The CDR3 covers 13 residues. The CDR3 DNA reads as TGTACCAGCAGCTTGCGGGACTTTTACGAGCAGTACTTC. It is translated as CTSSLRDFYEQYF.

The V gene is TRBV18, the J gene TRBJ2-2, with TRBD1 matching 7 bases. The CDR3 is 17 amino acids. Germline lookup yields CDR1 KGHSH and CDR2 LQKENI. J was trimmed by 0 bases and V by 3 bases; bases with no gene match: 7. CDR3 residues: CASSPNAGTANTGELFF. CDR3 nucleotides: TGTGCCAGCTCACCTAATGCCGGGACAGCGAACACCGGGGAGCTGTTTTTT.

This CDR3 is CASTIRGSRGAEQYF. The CDR3 nucleotides read TGTGCCAGCACTATACGGGGGAGTAGGGGGGCCGAGCAGTACTTC. The chain carries TRBV6-5 and TRBJ2-7; D may match TRBD1 or TRBD2 (6 bases each). With 7 bases removed from V and 6 bases from J, the gap between germline ends came to 22 bases. The length of the CDR3 is 15 residues. Germline V lookup: CDR1 MNHEY, CDR2 SVGAGI.

This clonotype was observed a few times. V usage is TRBV12-3 or TRBV12-4 and J usage is TRBJ2-1, with 12 bases aligning to TRBD2. The CDR3 is 16 amino acids. The V gene end was trimmed by 5 bases and the J gene end by 10 bases; junction bases not matched to a gene: 12. The CDR3 loop is CASSQGLAGGFVEQFF. DNA of the CDR3: TGTGCCAGCAGTCAAGGGCTAGCGGGGGGGTTTGTGGAGCAGTTCTTC.

A few counts support this clonotype. This chain uses TRBV7-6 with TRBJ2-7, with 7 bases lining up with TRBD1. CDR3 length: 17 residues. The germline CDR1 and CDR2 sequences are SGHVS and FNYEAQ. The ends lost 3 bases at V and 4 bases at J; junction bases unmatched: 15. In DNA form, the CDR3 reads TGTGCCAGCAGCTTGTCCACCGGGACAGATACGTTTTACGAGCAGTACTTC. Protein sequence: CASSLSTGTDTFYEQYF. Full variable domain (missing parts from reference TRBV7-6 and TRBJ2-7): GAGVSQSPRYKVTKRGQDVALRCDPISGHVSLYWYRQALGQGPEFLTYFNYEAQQDKSGLPNDRFSAERPEGSISTLTIQRTEQRDSAMYRCASSLSTGTDTFYEQYFGPGTRLTVT.

This clonotype was picked up a small number of times. The chain uses TRBV12-3 or TRBV12-4 and TRBJ2-3; a possible D gene is TRBD2 (6 bases). The CDR3 covers 17 residues. The V end lost 6 bases, the J end lost 0 bases, and 19 bases lay between the germline ends. CDR3 DNA sequence: TGTGCCAGCAGCCCCCGGAGGGCCGCCCTGAGCACAGATACGCAGTATTTT. It specifies CASSPRRAALSTDTQYF.

The V call is TRBV13, the J call TRBJ2-2; no definite D call. Trimming left V 7 bases short and J 3 bases short, with 9 bases between. Germline loops: CDR1 PRHDT, CDR2 FYEKMQ (reference sequence). The CDR3 covers 13 residues. The CDR3 loop is CASTPAHTGELFF. The CDR3 nucleotides read TGTGCCAGCACCCCAGCGCACACCGGGGAGCTGTTTTTT.

This clonotype was recorded a few times. This chain connects TRBV7-2 to TRBJ2-5; 10 bases are shared with TRBD2. Germline V gives CDR1 SGHTA, CDR2 FQGNSA. The CDR3 extends over 16 amino acids. V lost 1 base to trimming and J lost 5 bases; unmatched junction nucleotides: 7. The CDR3, as DNA: TGTGCCAGCAGCTTAGGGAGCGGGGGGGCAAGGGAGACCCAGTACTTC. Translating it yields CASSLGSGGARETQYF.

The gene calls are TRBV5-6 and TRBJ1-5; possibly TRBD1 for D (6 bases). This CDR3 is built from 15 residues. V lost 2 bases and J 7 bases, leaving 16 bases between the germline ends. Germline loops: CDR1 SGHDT, CDR2 YYEEEE. CDR3 DNA: TGTGCCAGCAGCTTAAATGGGGGGGCTGAGCAGCCCCAGCATTTT. It translates to CASSLNGGAEQPQHF.

This clonotype was detected only a few times. This CDR3 is CATSDYLETQYF. DNA for the CDR3: TGTGCCACCAGTGATTACCTCGAGACCCAGTACTTC. The J gene is TRBJ2-5, the V gene TRBV24-1; D uncertain. The CDR3 is made up of 12 amino acids. The germline V gene encodes CDR1 KGHDR and CDR2 SFDVKD. Trimming took 2 bases from V and 5 from J, leaving 5 bases between them.

The chain links TRBV2 to TRBJ1-4, with D possibly matching TRBD1 (6 bases). The germline V and J ends were trimmed by 4 bases and 5 bases, with 14 bases remaining between them. CDR3 length: 15 amino acids. Germline-derived CDR1 and CDR2 are SNHLY and FYNNEI. CDR3: CASSVMRTVNEKLFF. The CDR3 region has the DNA TGTGCCAGCAGTGTTATGAGGACAGTGAATGAAAAACTGTTTTTT.

The table lists this clonotype with a few counts. The J gene is TRBJ1-5, the V gene TRBV12-3 or TRBV12-4, with 12 bases lining up with TRBD1. The CDR3 runs to 15 residues. Trimming at V came to 4 bases and at J to 6 bases, leaving 4 bases not matched to a gene. CDR3 coding DNA: TGTGCCAGCAGTTGGGGGACAGGGGGCTTTCAGCCCCAGCATTTT. It yields the protein CASSWGTGGFQPQHF.

V and J are TRBV25-1 and TRBJ1-4; a possible D gene is TRBD1 (5 bases). CDR3 size: 14 residues. The V and J ends lost 6 bases and 3 bases respectively, with 11 bases between them. Germline CDR1 reads MGHDK; CDR2 reads SYGVNS. The CDR3 region is CASSGAGANEKLFF. CDR3 coding DNA: TGTGCCAGCAGCGGCGCGGGGGCTAATGAAAAACTGTTTTTT.

V gene TRBV29-1 combines with J gene TRBJ2-3; D call uncertain. Germline V gives CDR1 SQVTM, CDR2 ANQGSEA. The V end lost 8 bases, the J end lost 2 bases, and 17 bases lay between the germline ends. The CDR3 runs to 14 residues. The CDR3: CSIATASTTDTQYF. CDR3 sequence (DNA): TGCAGCATAGCCACAGCCTCCACCACAGATACGCAGTATTTT.

The chain couples TRBV7-9 to TRBJ1-1; 8 bases match TRBD1. J was trimmed by 9 bases and V by 1 base; bases with no gene match: 4. The CDR3 runs 13 residues. Germline V CDR1 and CDR2: SEHNR, FQNEAQ (reference sequence). Here the CDR3 DNA reads TGTGCCAGCAGCTTAGACGGCAGGGGGCAAGCTTTCTTT. Translated, it gives CASSLDGRGQAFF.

This chain uses TRBV7-2 with TRBJ2-3, with 8 positions matching TRBD1. V was pared by 5 bases and J by 0 bases, with 4 bases of the junction left unmatched. The CDR3 spans 15 residues. Germline CDR1 SGHTA, CDR2 FQGNSA. CDR3 residues: CASSPWTGSTDTQYF. The CDR3 nucleotides read TGTGCCAGCAGCCCCTGGACAGGGAGCACAGATACGCAGTATTTT.

The V call is TRBV6-2 or TRBV6-3, the J call TRBJ1-5; D may be TRBD1 (6 bases). Germline V gives CDR1 MNHEY, CDR2 SVGEGT. The CDR3 extends over 13 amino acids. V dropped 6 bases and J dropped 4 bases, with 10 bases sitting between them. The CDR3 region has the DNA TGTGCCAGCAGATCGGACAGTAATCAGCCCCAGCATTTT. Its protein is CASRSDSNQPQHF.

The J gene is TRBJ2-3, the V gene TRBV28, with TRBD2 identical over 12 bases. The junction had 8 bases not matched to a gene; V was cut back by 11 bases and J by 2 bases. The CDR3 sequence is 15 residues long. Looked up from germline, CDR1 is MDHEN and CDR2 is SYDVKM. The CDR3 loop reads CAGTTSGGNTDTQYF. The CDR3 nucleotides are TGTGCCGGCACCACTAGCGGGGGGAACACAGATACGCAGTATTTT.

This chain joins TRBV13 and TRBJ1-1; unclear D gene. CDR1 is PRHDT and CDR2 is FYEKMQ in the germline V gene (reference sequence). Trimming left V 5 bases short and J 4 bases short, with 8 bases between. The CDR3 sequence is 12 residues long. CDR3 amino acids: CASSVEFTEAFF. CDR3 nucleotide sequence: TGTGCCAGCAGCGTAGAGTTCACTGAAGCTTTCTTT.

The V and J genes are TRBV7-9 and TRBJ2-7, with D possibly TRBD2 on 5 matching bases. The V gene lost 4 bases and the J gene lost 3 bases, with 13 bases spanning the gap. The CDR3 is made up of 14 amino acids. The germline CDR1 and CDR2 sequences are SEHNR and FQNEAQ (reference sequence). The CDR3 sequence is CASSSPISGYEQYF. The CDR3 DNA is TGTGCCAGCAGCTCACCCATAAGCGGCTACGAGCAGTACTTC.

The CDR3 region is CASSQDRGPSYNEQFF. The DNA of the CDR3 is TGCGCCAGCAGCCAAGATCGGGGGCCCTCCTACAATGAGCAGTTCTTC. The V gene is TRBV4-3, the J gene TRBJ2-1; D possibly uses TRBD1 or TRBD2 (6 bases each). Trimming shortened V by 0 bases and J by 0 bases, and 9 bases separated the two germline ends. Germline CDR1 reads LGHNA; CDR2 reads YSLEER. The CDR3 consists of 16 residues.

The rearrangement joins TRBV6-2 or TRBV6-3 to TRBJ2-1, with D tentatively TRBD2 (6 bases). Trimming stripped 6 bases from V and 5 bases from J, with 20 bases between. CDR3 size: 16 residues. Per germline, CDR1 MNHEY and CDR2 SVGEGT. The CDR3 is CASSTNRGTGHNEQFF. DNA for the CDR3: TGTGCCAGCAGCACAAATCGCGGGACTGGACACAATGAGCAGTTCTTC.

V usage is TRBV10-3 and J usage is TRBJ2-1, with TRBD1 matching over 8 bases. V lost 11 bases, J lost 7 bases, and 13 bases stayed unmatched. CDR3 length: 14 residues. Germline assignment: CDR1 ENHRY and CDR2 SYGVKD. CDR3 amino acids: CAVNRGNSENEQFF. The CDR3 bases are TGTGCCGTGAACAGGGGGAACTCCGAGAATGAGCAGTTCTTC.

The V and J genes are TRBV5-6 and TRBJ1-1; maybe TRBD1 (5 bases). CDR1 is SGHDT, CDR2 YYEEEE, per germline. Trimming left V 0 bases short and J 3 bases short, with 9 bases between. The CDR3 is made up of 14 amino acids. CDR3 loop: CASSLVMGDTEAFF. The CDR3 coding sequence is TGTGCCAGCAGCTTGGTGATGGGGGACACTGAAGCTTTCTTT.

In its sample, this clonotype was seen once. This chain joins TRBV6-2 or TRBV6-3 and TRBJ1-1; D gene ambiguous. V was clipped by 4 bases and J by 1 base, with 16 bases between them. CDR1 is MNHEY, CDR2 SVGEGT, per germline. There are 16 residues in the CDR3. The CDR3 bases are TGTGCCAGCAGTTCCCTTGGTCGGGGATCGAACACTGAAGCTTTCTTT. This translates into CASSSLGRGSNTEAFF.

The chain joins TRBV29-1 to TRBJ2-3; D might be TRBD2 (6 bases). Germline-derived CDR1 and CDR2 are SQVTM and ANQGSEA. With 3 bases removed from V and 3 bases from J, the gap between germline ends came to 13 bases. The CDR3 runs 14 residues. The chain's CDR3 is CSVEMGGRTDTQYF. The CDR3 DNA sequence: TGCAGCGTTGAGATGGGAGGAAGGACAGATACGCAGTATTTT.

A few counts support this clonotype. V gene TRBV4-1 combines with J gene TRBJ1-2; TRBD1 matches 8 bases. V lost 4 bases and J lost 1; bases outside the gene matches: 5. The CDR3 is 15 amino acids. Germline CDR1 MGHRA, CDR2 YSYEKL. This CDR3 is CASSRGQGVNYGYTF. In DNA form, the CDR3 reads TGCGCCAGCAGCCGCGGACAGGGAGTTAACTATGGCTACACCTTC.

Only a few counts were recorded for this clonotype. This chain links TRBV4-3 with TRBJ2-5; no firm D call. Germline V gene sequence: CDR1 LGHNA, CDR2 YSLEER. The CDR3 is 13 amino acids. V was cut by 3 bases and J by 5 bases, with 10 bases left in between. The DNA of the CDR3 is TGCGCCAGCAGCCAGGCCCGAGATGAGACCCAGTACTTC. This translates into CASSQARDETQYF.

This clonotype was picked up many times. The V gene is TRBV5-1, the J gene TRBJ2-7; possible D gene TRBD2, 6 bases. The CDR3 extends over 14 amino acids. CDR1 and CDR2 from the germline V gene are SGHRS and YFSETQ. Trimming stripped 1 base from V and 5 bases from J, with 13 bases between. The CDR3: CASSLTGGGDEQYF. The CDR3 DNA reads TGCGCCAGCAGCTTGACCGGTGGCGGGGACGAGCAGTACTTC. Full variable domain (outside the CDR3, taken from reference TRBV5-1 and TRBJ2-7): KAGVTQTPRYLIKTRGQQVTLSCSPISGHRSVSWYQQTPGQGLQFLFEYFSETQRNKGNFPGRFSGRQFSNSRSEMNVSTLELGDSALYLCASSLTGGGDEQYFGPGTRLTVT.

The J gene is TRBJ1-3, the V gene TRBV6-6; D unclear. The CDR3 is 12 amino acids. V lost 0 bases, J lost 12 bases, and 9 bases lay in between. The V gene's germline CDR1 is MNHNY and CDR2 SVGAGI (reference sequence). The CDR3 sequence is CASSYSIGNIYF. In DNA form, the CDR3 reads TGTGCCAGCAGTTACTCGATAGGGAACATATATTTT.

The CDR3 nucleotides read TGCGCCAGCAGCTTGGTGAGACAGGGGGCCCCGAAGACTAATGAAAAACTGTTTTTT. This translates into CASSLVRQGAPKTNEKLFF. The chain couples TRBV5-1 to TRBJ1-4; 10 nucleotides match TRBD1. V was pared by 0 bases and J by 2 bases, with 10 bases of the junction left unmatched. The CDR3 sequence is 19 residues long. Germline CDR1 reads SGHRS; CDR2 reads YFSETQ.